The next 10 T cell receptor beta chains were all read from a single sample in a study of blood T cell repertoires in COVID-19 (dated by TCRdb to about 2020). The receptor library was made with the immunoSEQ multiplex PCR assay. Here the immuneACCESS table is served through TCRdb, limited to in-frame sequences with V and J called. Missing clones are a known gap in these copies; in checked studies unresolved V genes cover under half, and the rest lacks a known reason. The sample records 120,000 or so clones, roughly 90% of which are singletons. The ten top clones hold 0.95% to 1.5% of the sample. Sequenced sample: peripheral blood. These receptors all come from an elderly woman with acute or convalescent COVID-19.

This chain uses TRBV29-1 with TRBJ2-3; 8 bases align to TRBD1. The J segment lost 5 bases and the V segment lost 7 bases, leaving 8 bases of the junction unmatched. The CDR3 has 13 residues. Germline assignment: CDR1 SQVTM and CDR2 ANQGSEA. The CDR3 protein is CSAGTGRGDTQYF. The CDR3, as DNA: TGCAGCGCCGGGACAGGTCGAGGAGATACGCAGTATTTT.

The rearrangement uses TRBV11-2 and TRBJ1-5; a weak D match, TRBD1 (5 bases). This CDR3 contains 14 residues. Germline values: CDR1 SGHAT, CDR2 FQNNGV. Deletions cut 5 bases from V and 7 bases from J, with 15 bases between. The CDR3 is CASSLGGNVQPQHF. In DNA, the CDR3 is TGTGCCAGCAGCCTGGGGGGGAACGTGCAGCCCCAGCATTTT.

The chain links TRBV19 to TRBJ1-6, with D perhaps TRBD1 (5 bases). This CDR3 comprises 15 residues. Trimming removed 5 bases at V and 5 bases at J, with 13 bases between. Germline values: CDR1 LNHDA, CDR2 SQIVND (reference sequence). DNA of the CDR3: TGTGCCAGTAGTGGCCGGGACTGGGATAATTCACCCCTCCACTTT. Encoded protein: CASSGRDWDNSPLHF.

This clone was counted a few times. V is TRBV2 and J is TRBJ1-1, with 11 positions matching TRBD1. CDR1 SNHLY and CDR2 FYNNEI come from the germline V gene. The CDR3 covers 16 residues. The junction had 12 bases not matched to a gene; V was cut back by 6 bases and J by 6 bases. Written as DNA, the CDR3 is TGTGCCAGCAGCCAACGGACAGGGGGCGGTCGCGCTGAAGCTTTCTTT. This codes for CASSQRTGGGRAEAFF.

CDR3 protein: CASSPNLGPGGELFF. DNA of the CDR3: TGTGCCAGCAGCCCTAATTTGGGGCCGGGCGGGGAGCTGTTTTTT. This chain uses TRBV7-9 with TRBJ2-2; D possibly corresponds to TRBD1 (5 bases). Trimming left V 5 bases short and J 7 bases short, with 17 bases between. The CDR3 covers 15 residues. CDR1 and CDR2 (germline): SEHNR, FQNEAQ (reference sequence).

The V and J genes are TRBV19 and TRBJ2-3; 9 bases fit TRBD2. From germline, CDR1 is LNHDA and CDR2 SQIVND (reference sequence). After removal of 6 bases from V and 4 bases from J, the junction contained 8 bases not matched to a gene. This CDR3 region has 15 residues. In DNA, the CDR3 is TGTGCCAGTAGGTATATCGCGGGAGGGCCAGATACGCAGTATTTT. Its protein is CASRYIAGGPDTQYF. Full variable domain (missing parts from reference TRBV19 and TRBJ2-3): DGGITQSPKYLFRKEGQNVTLSCEQNLNHDAMYWYRQDPGQGLRLIYYSQIVNDFQKGDIAEGYSVSREKKESFPLTVTSAQKNPTAFYLCASRYIAGGPDTQYFGPGTRLTVL.

The chain links TRBV5-4 to TRBJ1-1, with 7 positions matching TRBD1. The CDR3 is 12 amino acids. J was trimmed by 5 bases and V by 7 bases; bases with no gene match: 5. Germline V lookup: CDR1 SGHNT, CDR2 YYREEE (reference sequence). This CDR3 reads CASEPRGTEAFF. Written as DNA, the CDR3 is TGTGCCAGCGAACCCAGGGGGACTGAAGCTTTCTTT. The full variable domain, in which reference TRBV5-4 and TRBJ1-1 provide the parts outside the CDR3, is ETGVTQSPTHLIKTRGQQVTLRCSSQSGHNTVSWYQQALGQGPQFIFQYYREEENGRGNFPPRFSGLQFPNYSSELNVNALELDDSALYLCASEPRGTEAFFGQGTRLTVV.

The genes are TRBV7-9 and TRBJ1-1; D is unclear. The germline V gene has CDR1 SEHNR and CDR2 FQNEAQ (reference sequence). Trimming pared 1 base from V and 5 bases from J, leaving 8 bases between. The CDR3 loop spans 13 amino acids. The CDR3 sequence is CASSLVPGTEAFF. CDR3 DNA: TGTGCCAGCAGCTTAGTTCCGGGAACTGAAGCTTTCTTT.

This clone appeared once. This chain joins TRBV6-6 and TRBJ2-3; D is ambiguous. Trimming took 6 bases from V and 4 from J, leaving 14 bases between them. Looked up from germline, CDR1 is MNHNY and CDR2 is SVGAGI (reference sequence). The CDR3 runs 14 residues. The CDR3 DNA is TGTGCCAGCAGCTCATCTAATACGGCAGATACGCAGTATTTT. This codes for CASSSSNTADTQYF.

V and J are TRBV4-2 and TRBJ2-3; TRBD2 matches 12 bases. Germline V gives CDR1 LGHNA, CDR2 YNFKEQ. V shed 2 bases, J shed 5 bases, and the junction held 11 bases outside the gene matches. This CDR3 contains 18 residues. This CDR3 is CASSQSASGGVFGDTQYF. CDR3 DNA sequence: TGTGCCAGCAGCCAATCGGCTAGCGGGGGGGTTTTCGGAGATACGCAGTATTTT.